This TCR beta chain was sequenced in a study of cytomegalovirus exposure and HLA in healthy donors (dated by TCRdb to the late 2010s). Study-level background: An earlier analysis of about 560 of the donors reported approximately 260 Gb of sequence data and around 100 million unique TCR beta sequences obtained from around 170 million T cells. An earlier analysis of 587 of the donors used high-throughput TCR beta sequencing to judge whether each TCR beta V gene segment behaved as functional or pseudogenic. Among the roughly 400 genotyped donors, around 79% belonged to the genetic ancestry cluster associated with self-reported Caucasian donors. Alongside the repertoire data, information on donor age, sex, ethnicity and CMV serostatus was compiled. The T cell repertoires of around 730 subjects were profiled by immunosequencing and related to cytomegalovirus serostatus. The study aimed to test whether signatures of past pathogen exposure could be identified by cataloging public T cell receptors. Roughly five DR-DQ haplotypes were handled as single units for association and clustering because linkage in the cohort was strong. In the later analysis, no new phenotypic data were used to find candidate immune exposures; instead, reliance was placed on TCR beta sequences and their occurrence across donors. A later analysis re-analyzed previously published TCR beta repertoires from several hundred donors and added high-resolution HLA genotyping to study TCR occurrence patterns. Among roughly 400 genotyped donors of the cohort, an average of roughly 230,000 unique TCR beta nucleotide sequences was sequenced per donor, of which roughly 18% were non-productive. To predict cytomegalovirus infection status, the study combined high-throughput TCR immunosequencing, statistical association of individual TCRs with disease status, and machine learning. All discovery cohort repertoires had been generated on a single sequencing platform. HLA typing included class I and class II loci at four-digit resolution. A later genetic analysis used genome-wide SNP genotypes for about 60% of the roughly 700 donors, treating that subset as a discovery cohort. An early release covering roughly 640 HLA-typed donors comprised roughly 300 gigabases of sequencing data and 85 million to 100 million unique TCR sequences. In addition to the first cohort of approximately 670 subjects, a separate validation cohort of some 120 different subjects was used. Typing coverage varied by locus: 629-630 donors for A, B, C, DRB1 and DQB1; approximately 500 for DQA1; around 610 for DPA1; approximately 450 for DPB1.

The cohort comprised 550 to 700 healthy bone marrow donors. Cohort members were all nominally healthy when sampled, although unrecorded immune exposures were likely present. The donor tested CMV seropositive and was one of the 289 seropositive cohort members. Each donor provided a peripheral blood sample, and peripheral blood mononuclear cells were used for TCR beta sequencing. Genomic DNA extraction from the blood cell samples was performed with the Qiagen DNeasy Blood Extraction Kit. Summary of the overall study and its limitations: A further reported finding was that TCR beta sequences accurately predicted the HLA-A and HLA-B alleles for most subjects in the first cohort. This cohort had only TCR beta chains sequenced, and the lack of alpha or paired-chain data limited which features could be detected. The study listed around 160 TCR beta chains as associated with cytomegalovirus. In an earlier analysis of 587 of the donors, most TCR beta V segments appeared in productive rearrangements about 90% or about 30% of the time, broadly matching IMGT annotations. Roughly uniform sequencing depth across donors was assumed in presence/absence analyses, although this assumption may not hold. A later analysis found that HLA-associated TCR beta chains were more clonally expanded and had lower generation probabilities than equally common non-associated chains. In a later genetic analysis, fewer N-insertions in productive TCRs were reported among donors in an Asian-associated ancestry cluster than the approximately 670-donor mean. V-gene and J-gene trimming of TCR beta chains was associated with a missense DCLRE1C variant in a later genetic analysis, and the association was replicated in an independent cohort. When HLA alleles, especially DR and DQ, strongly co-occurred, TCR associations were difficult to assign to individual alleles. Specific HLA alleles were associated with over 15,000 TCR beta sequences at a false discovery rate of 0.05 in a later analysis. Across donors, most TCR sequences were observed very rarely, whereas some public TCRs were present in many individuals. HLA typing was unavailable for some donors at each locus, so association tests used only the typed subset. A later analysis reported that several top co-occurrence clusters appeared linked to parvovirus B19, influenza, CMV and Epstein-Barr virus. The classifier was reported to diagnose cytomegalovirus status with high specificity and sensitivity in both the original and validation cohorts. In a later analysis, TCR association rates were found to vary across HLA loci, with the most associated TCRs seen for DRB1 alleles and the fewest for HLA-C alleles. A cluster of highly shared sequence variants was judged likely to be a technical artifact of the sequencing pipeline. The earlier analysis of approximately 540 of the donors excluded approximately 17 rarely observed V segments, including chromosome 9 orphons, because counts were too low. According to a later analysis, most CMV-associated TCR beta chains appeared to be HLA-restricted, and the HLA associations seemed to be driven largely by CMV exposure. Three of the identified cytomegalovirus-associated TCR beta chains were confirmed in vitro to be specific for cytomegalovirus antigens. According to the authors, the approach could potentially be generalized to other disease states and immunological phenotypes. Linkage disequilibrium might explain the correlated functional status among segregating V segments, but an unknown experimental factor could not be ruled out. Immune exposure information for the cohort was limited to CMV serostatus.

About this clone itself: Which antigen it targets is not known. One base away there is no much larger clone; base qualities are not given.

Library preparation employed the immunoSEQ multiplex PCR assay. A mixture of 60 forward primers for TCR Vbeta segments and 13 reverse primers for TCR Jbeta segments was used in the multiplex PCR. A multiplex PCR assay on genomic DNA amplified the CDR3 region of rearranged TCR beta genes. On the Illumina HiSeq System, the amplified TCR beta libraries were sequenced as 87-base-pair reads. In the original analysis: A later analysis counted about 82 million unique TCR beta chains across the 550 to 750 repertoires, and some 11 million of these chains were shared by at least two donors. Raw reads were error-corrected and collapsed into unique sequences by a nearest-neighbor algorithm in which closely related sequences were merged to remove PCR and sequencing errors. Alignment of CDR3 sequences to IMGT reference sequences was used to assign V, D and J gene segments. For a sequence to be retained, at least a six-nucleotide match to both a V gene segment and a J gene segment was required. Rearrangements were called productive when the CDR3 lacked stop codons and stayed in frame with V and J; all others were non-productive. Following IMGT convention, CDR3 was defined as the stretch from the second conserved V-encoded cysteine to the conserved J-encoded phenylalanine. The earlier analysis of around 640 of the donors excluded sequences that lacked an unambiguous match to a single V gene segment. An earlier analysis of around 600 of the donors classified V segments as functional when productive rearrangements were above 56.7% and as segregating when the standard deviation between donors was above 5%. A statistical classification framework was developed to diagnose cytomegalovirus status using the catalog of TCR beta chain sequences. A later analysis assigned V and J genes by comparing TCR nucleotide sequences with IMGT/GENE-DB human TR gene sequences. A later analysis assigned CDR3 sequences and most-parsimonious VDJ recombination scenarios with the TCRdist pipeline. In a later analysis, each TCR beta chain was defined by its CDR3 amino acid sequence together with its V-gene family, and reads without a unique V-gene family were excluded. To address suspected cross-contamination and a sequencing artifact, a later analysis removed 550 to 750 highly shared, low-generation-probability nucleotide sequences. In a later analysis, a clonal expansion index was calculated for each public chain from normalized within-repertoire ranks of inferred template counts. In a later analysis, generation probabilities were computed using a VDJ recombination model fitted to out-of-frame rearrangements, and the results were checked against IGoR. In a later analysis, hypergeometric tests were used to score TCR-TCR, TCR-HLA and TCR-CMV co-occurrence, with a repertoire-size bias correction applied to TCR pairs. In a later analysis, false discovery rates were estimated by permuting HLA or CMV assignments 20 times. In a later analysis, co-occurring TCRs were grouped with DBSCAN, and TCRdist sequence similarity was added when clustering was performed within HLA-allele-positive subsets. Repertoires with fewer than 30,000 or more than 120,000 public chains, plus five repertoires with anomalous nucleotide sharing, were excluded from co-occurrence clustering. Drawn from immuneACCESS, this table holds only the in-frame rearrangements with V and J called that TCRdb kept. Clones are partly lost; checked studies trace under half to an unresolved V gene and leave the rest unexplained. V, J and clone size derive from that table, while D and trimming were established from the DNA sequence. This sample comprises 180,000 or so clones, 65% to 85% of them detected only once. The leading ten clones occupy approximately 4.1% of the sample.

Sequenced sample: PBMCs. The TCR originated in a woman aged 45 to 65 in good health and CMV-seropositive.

The DNA sequence reads TGTGCCACCAATAAGCGGAACAATGAGCAGTTCTTC. Its translation is CATNKRNNEQFF. Here the chain combines TRBV11-2 and TRBJ2-1; TRBD2 is perhaps the D gene, given 5 matching bases. Spanning cysteine to phenylalanine, the CDR3 consists of 12 amino acids. Only the CDR3 region is kept as DNA, spanning 36 bases read in frame from base 1. CDR1 and CDR2 were assigned from the germline V gene as SGHAT and FQNNGV. Trimming removed 10 bases from V and 5 bases from J, leaving 12 bases between the germline ends.